The clone carrying this T cell receptor (beta chain) appeared once. Study processing details: Reference gene primer amplification gave nucleated cell count estimates. Assay: immunoSEQ multiplex PCR; the TCRdb copy retains only in-frame clones and omits some. That table supplies the V and J calls and clone size; D and trimming were determined from the DNA. The sample includes approximately 440,000 clones, roughly 87% of them seen just once. These data belong to a study of blood T cell repertoires in COVID-19. Study-level background: Samples came from the United States, Italy and Spain, spanning acute and convalescent COVID-19. PBMCs, B-cell-depleted T cells, or T cells were the source of the cDNA or gDNA that made up the material.

The V segment lost 7 bases and the J segment 3 bases; nucleotides outside the gene matches: 2. The CDR3 consists of 13 residues. Germline V gene data show CDR1 as ENHRY and CDR2 as SYGVKD. Two negative PCRs, clearance, or symptom resolution had been documented for recovered Cohort 3 donors. This clonotype was sampled from a man aged 18 to 29 who had recovered from COVID-19. Sequenced: PBMCs or T cells enriched from blood (not recorded which). V gene TRBV10-3 combines with J gene TRBJ1-1; 10 bases map to TRBD1. The CDR3 region has the DNA TGTGCCATCACCGGACAGGGGGACACTGAAGCTTTCTTT. It translates to CAITGQGDTEAFF.